This T cell receptor (beta chain) was identified during a study of blood T cells in healthy people across ages. J was trimmed by 8 bases and V by 8 bases; bases with no gene match: 5. Germline lookup yields CDR1 MNHNS and CDR2 SASEGT. This CDR3 has 13 residues. The use of a sample-barcoded 5' primer and a J-beta primer mix characterized a second PCR of roughly 6 to 11 cycles. TCRdb itself ran the 5' RACE reads through MiXCR, one entry per CDR3 protein. The sample yields about 800,000 distinct CDR3 sequences, roughly 60% seen once. A remark on this clonotype: Antigen unknown.

Findings and caveats of the study: Strong correlation was found linking TCR beta diversity to naive T cell percentage.

This receptor was identified in a man aged 25 to 40 in good health. The rearrangement links TRBV6-1 to TRBJ2-1; 11 bases agree with TRBD2. Sequenced: blood. The CDR3 here is CASLAGGKDEQFF. The CDR3 region has the DNA TGTGCCAGCCTAGCGGGGGGTAAAGATGAGCAGTTCTTC.